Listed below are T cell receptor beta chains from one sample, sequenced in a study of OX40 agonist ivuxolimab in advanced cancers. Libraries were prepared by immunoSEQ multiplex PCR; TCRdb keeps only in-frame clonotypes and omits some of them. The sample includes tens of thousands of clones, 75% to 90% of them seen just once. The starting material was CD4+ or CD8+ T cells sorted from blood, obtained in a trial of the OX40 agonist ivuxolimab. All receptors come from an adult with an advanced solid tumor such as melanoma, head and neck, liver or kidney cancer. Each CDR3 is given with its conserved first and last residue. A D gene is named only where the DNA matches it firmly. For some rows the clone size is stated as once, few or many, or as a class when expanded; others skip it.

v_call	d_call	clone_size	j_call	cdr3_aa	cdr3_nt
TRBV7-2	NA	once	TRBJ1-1	CASSLLLGKAEAFF	TGTGCCAGCAGCTTGCTACTGGGAAAGGCTGAAGCTTTCTTT
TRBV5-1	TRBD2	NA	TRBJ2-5	CASSGLSGEVETQYF	TGCGCCAGCAGCGGACTTAGCGGGGAAGTAGAGACCCAGTACTTC
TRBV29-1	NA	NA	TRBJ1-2	CSARRAGREYGYTF	TGCAGCGCCCGCCGGGCGGGTCGCGAGTATGGCTACACCTTC
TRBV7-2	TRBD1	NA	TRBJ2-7	CASSFTGTGVREQYF	TGTGCCAGCAGCTTTACCGGGACAGGGGTCCGCGAGCAGTACTTC
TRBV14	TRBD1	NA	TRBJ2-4	CASSQRAGGNIQYF	TGTGCCAGCAGCCAAAGGGCAGGGGGAAACATTCAGTACTTC
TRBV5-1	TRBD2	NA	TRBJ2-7	CASSLTSGLYEQYF	TGCGCCAGCAGCTTGACTAGCGGACTCTACGAGCAGTACTTC
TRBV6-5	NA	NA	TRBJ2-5	CAARSREETQYF	TGTGCCGCACGGTCCCGGGAAGAGACCCAGTACTTC
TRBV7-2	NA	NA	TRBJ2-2	CASSRRGTGELFF	TGTGCCAGCAGCCGACGTGGGACCGGGGAGCTGTTTTTT
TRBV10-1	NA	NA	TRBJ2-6	CASSPGSASGANVLTF	TGCGCCAGCAGTCCAGGTTCGGCATCTGGGGCCAACGTCCTGACTTTC
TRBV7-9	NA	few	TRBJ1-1	CASSLGRGRGTEAFF	TGTGCCAGCAGCTTGGGAAGGGGCCGGGGGACTGAAGCTTTCTTT
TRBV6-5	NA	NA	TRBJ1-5	CASSYSVRNSNQPQHF	TGTGCCAGCAGTTACTCAGTCAGAAATAGCAATCAGCCCCAGCATTTT
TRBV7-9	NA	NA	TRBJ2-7	CASSLVARGEQYF	TGTGCCAGCAGCTTAGTGGCCAGGGGCGAGCAGTACTTC
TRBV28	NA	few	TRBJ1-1	CASREYTEAFF	TGTGCCAGCAGGGAATACACTGAAGCTTTCTTT
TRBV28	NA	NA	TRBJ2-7	CASSLSGGSYEQYF	TGTGCCAGCAGCCTTTCGGGCGGATCCTACGAGCAGTACTTC
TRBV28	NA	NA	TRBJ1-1	CASSLTARVRATEAFF	TGTGCCAGCAGTTTAACGGCCCGCGTGAGGGCCACTGAAGCTTTCTTT
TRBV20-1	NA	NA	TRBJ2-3	CSAPRGDTQYF	TGCAGTGCTCCCAGAGGGGATACGCAGTATTTT
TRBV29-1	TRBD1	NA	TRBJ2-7	CSVESGRGYNKQYF	TGCAGCGTTGAATCCGGCAGGGGGTATAACAAGCAGTACTTC
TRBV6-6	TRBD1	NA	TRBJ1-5	CASSSRTGSLTPQHF	TGTGCCAGCAGCTCCCGGACAGGGTCTCTTACGCCCCAGCATTTT